The 27 T cell receptor beta chains below all came from one sample that was sequenced in a study of T cell changes during pregnancy in multiple sclerosis. TCRdb's copy holds only in-frame clones and misses some; the assay was immunoSEQ multiplex PCR. Of about 60,000 clones listed, around 96% were seen once; the top ten hold 2% to 2.5%. The source was CD8+ T cells from peripheral blood mononuclear cells, collected after pregnancy. These receptors were taken from a female donor with multiple sclerosis, enrolled in a pregnancy study.

The chain carries TRBV28 and TRBJ2-5, with D maybe TRBD2 (5 bases). Looked up from germline, CDR1 is MDHEN and CDR2 is SYDVKM. Trimming stripped 1 base from V and 1 base from J, with 7 bases between. The CDR3 has 14 residues. CDR3 in DNA: TGTGCCAGCAGTTTATTGCGGGCCCAAGAGACCCAGTACTTC. It yields the protein CASSLLRAQETQYF.

This clone was counted a single time. The chain couples TRBV7-9 to TRBJ2-5, with a tentative D call TRBD2 (6 bases). This CDR3 spans 14 amino acids. CDR1 SEHNR and CDR2 FQNEAQ come from the germline V gene (reference sequence). The V end was cut by 4 bases, the J end by 5 bases, with 14 bases between. The DNA of the CDR3 is TGTGCCAGCAGCTCGGGACTCACCTACGAGACCCAGTACTTC. It is translated as CASSSGLTYETQYF.

This chain joins TRBV7-9 and TRBJ2-7; tentative D call: TRBD1 (6 bases). V gave up 4 bases and J gave up 5 bases, with 15 bases separating them. Germline V lookup: CDR1 SEHNR, CDR2 FQNEAQ (reference sequence). The CDR3 covers 14 residues. The CDR3 nucleotides are TGTGCCAGCAGCTCAGGGGCTTCCCCCCACGAGCAGTACTTC. Protein sequence: CASSSGASPHEQYF.

The CDR3 DNA sequence: TGTGCCAGCAGCGCGTACAATGAGCAGTTCTTC. Translation: CASSAYNEQFF. This rearrangement joins TRBV6-5 to TRBJ2-1, with D unresolved. V was cut by 6 bases and J by 4 bases, with 4 bases left in between. CDR3 length: 11 residues. Germline-derived CDR1 and CDR2 are MNHEY and SVGAGI.

This chain's CDR3 is CASSVATGASTEAFF. For the CDR3, the DNA is TGTGCCAGCAGTGTTGCGACAGGCGCGAGCACTGAAGCTTTCTTT. The V and J genes are TRBV2 and TRBJ1-1, with D perhaps matching TRBD1 (6 bases). This CDR3 has 15 amino acids. Germline-derived CDR1 and CDR2 are SNHLY and FYNNEI. V was cut by 4 bases and J by 4 bases, with 16 bases left in between.

V is TRBV5-4 and J is TRBJ2-4; 7 nucleotides align to TRBD1. This CDR3 is 19 amino acids long. CDR1 is SGHNT and CDR2 is YYREEE in the germline V gene (reference sequence). V dropped 3 bases and J dropped 0; count of bases not matched to a gene: 15. The CDR3 sequence is CASSSEIGGGLLAKNIQYF. The CDR3, as DNA: TGTGCCAGCAGCTCAGAAATAGGGGGCGGGTTACTAGCCAAAAACATTCAGTACTTC.

The gene calls are TRBV4-2 and TRBJ2-2, with 8 bases lining up with TRBD2. The trim removed 0 bases at V and 1 base at J, leaving 4 bases unmatched. Germline loops: CDR1 LGHNA, CDR2 YNFKEQ. This CDR3 is 17 amino acids long. CDR3 sequence (DNA): TGTGCCAGCAGCCAAGATACAAGCGGGGGGAACACCGGGGAGCTGTTTTTT. Translated, it gives CASSQDTSGGNTGELFF.

Notes on this clone: Other DNA variants within this sample encode the same CDR3. The V call is TRBV27, the J call TRBJ1-5; 7 positions agree with TRBD1. This CDR3 has 13 amino acids. V lost 6 bases and J lost 7; bases outside the gene matches: 6. Germline CDR1 MNHEY, CDR2 SMNVEV (reference sequence). The CDR3 region is CASSPGGGQPQHF. The CDR3 region has the DNA TGTGCCAGCAGCCCAGGGGGTGGCCAGCCCCAGCATTTT.

This clone showed up just once. V is TRBV19 and J is TRBJ2-7; D is perhaps TRBD2 (5 bases). Germline V lookup: CDR1 LNHDA, CDR2 SQIVND (reference sequence). Trimming left V 1 base short and J 3 bases short, with 7 bases between. The CDR3 runs to 13 residues. The CDR3 DNA follows: TGTGCCAGTAGTATAGGGACTTACTACGAGCAGTACTTC. This sequence encodes CASSIGTYYEQYF.

The rearrangement links TRBV4-3 to TRBJ2-3; 11 bases are a match to TRBD2. V trimming: 0 bases; J trimming: 4 bases; junction bases outside the gene matches: 9. The CDR3 totals 18 residues. Germline V gene lookup returns CDR1 LGHNA and CDR2 YSLEER. CDR3 protein: CASSQESVAGGSADTQYF. CDR3 in DNA: TGCGCCAGCAGCCAAGAGTCAGTAGCGGGAGGGTCGGCAGATACGCAGTATTTT.

The chain combines TRBV9 with TRBJ2-7; 10 bases map to TRBD2. The V segment lost 7 bases and the J segment 1 base; nucleotides outside the gene matches: 2. The CDR3 covers 13 residues. Germline CDR1 and CDR2: SGDLS and YYNGEE. The CDR3 spells CASSSGRSYEQYF. CDR3 sequence (DNA): TGTGCCAGCTCTAGCGGGAGATCCTACGAGCAGTACTTC.

The DNA of the CDR3 is TGTGCCAGCAGTTTATATCAGGGAAACACTGAAGCTTTCTTT. Translation: CASSLYQGNTEAFF. The chain links TRBV28 to TRBJ1-1, with TRBD1 as a possible D gene (5 bases). Per germline, CDR1 MDHEN and CDR2 SYDVKM. CDR3 length: 14 residues. The V end was cut by 1 base, the J end by 2 bases, with 8 bases between. The entire variable domain, with the rest obtained from reference TRBV28 and TRBJ1-1, is as follows: DVKVTQSSRYLVKRTGEKVFLECVQDMDHENMFWYRQDPGLGLRLIYFSYDVKMKEKGDIPEGYSVSREKKERFSLILESASTNQTSMYLCASSLYQGNTEAFFGQGTRLTVV.

The chain carries TRBV19 and TRBJ2-2; D is ambiguous. Deletions cut 5 bases from V and 0 bases from J, with 7 bases between. Germline CDR1 reads LNHDA; CDR2 reads SQIVND (reference sequence). This CDR3 is 14 amino acids long. CDR3 DNA sequence: TGTGCCAGTAGTCTAAGTCCGAACACCGGGGAGCTGTTTTTT. It is translated as CASSLSPNTGELFF.

V is TRBV7-9 and J is TRBJ2-5, with D unresolved. The CDR3 spans 16 residues. Germline values: CDR1 SEHNR, CDR2 FQNEAQ (reference sequence). V dropped 4 bases and J dropped 2 bases, with 17 bases sitting between them. The CDR3 protein is CASSSTSLSDQETQYF. For the CDR3, the DNA is TGTGCCAGCAGCTCCACGAGCCTCTCCGATCAAGAGACCCAGTACTTC.

The chain couples TRBV11-3 to TRBJ2-5; no clear D. Germline V CDR1 and CDR2: SGHNT, YENEEA. This CDR3 contains 14 residues. V was shortened by 2 bases and J by 5 bases, with 12 bases between the two germline ends. CDR3 DNA: TGTGCCAGCAGCTTATCCACCGAGGCGGAGACCCAGTACTTC. It specifies CASSLSTEAETQYF.

V usage is TRBV19 and J usage is TRBJ1-1; D may be TRBD1 (5 bases). V lost 3 bases and J lost 0, with 8 bases in between. The germline gives CDR1 LNHDA, CDR2 SQIVND (reference sequence). The CDR3 contains 14 residues. CDR3 sequence (DNA): TGTGCCAGTAGTATGGCAGGGATGAACACTGAAGCTTTCTTT. Amino acid sequence: CASSMAGMNTEAFF.

This clone has only one observation. The chain links TRBV27 to TRBJ1-5, with D maybe TRBD1 (6 bases). Germline assignment: CDR1 MNHEY and CDR2 SMNVEV (reference sequence). The V end lost 4 bases, the J end lost 1 base, and 11 bases lay between the germline ends. The CDR3 contains 15 residues. CDR3 DNA: TGTGCCAGCAGTTATGACAGGACCAGCAATCAGCCCCAGCATTTT. Translation: CASSYDRTSNQPQHF.

This chain connects TRBV2 to TRBJ2-6; D remains ambiguous. Trimming shortened V by 6 bases and J by 0 bases, and 15 bases separated the two germline ends. The CDR3 runs 17 residues. CDR1 SNHLY and CDR2 FYNNEI come from the germline V gene. CDR3 region: CASSLSALSSGANVLTF. The DNA for the CDR3 is TGTGCCAGCAGCCTGAGTGCACTGAGCTCTGGGGCCAACGTCCTGACTTTC.

The V call is TRBV18, the J call TRBJ1-2; possible D gene TRBD1, 5 bases. The V end was cut by 1 base, the J end by 0 bases, with 12 bases between. CDR1 and CDR2 from the germline V gene are KGHSH and LQKENI. The CDR3 covers 16 residues. The CDR3: CASSPQYRLTNYGYTF. The CDR3 DNA sequence: TGTGCCAGCTCACCACAATACAGGCTTACTAACTATGGCTACACCTTC.

A single count supports this clone. V and J are TRBV21-1 and TRBJ2-3; the table's D call TRBD2 went unverified against the DNA. TRBV21-1 counts as a pseudogene. CDR3 length equals 22 residues. The CDR3 protein is CASSKFLPGTSGRAGVVDTQYF. CDR3 nucleotides: TGTGCCAGCAGCAAATTCCTCCCCGGGACTAGCGGGAGGGCGGGGGTGGTAGATACGCAGTATTTT.

The rearrangement uses TRBV7-2 and TRBJ1-1; D call uncertain. The V and J ends lost 3 bases and 0 bases respectively, with 8 bases between them. The CDR3 is 14 amino acids. CDR1 is SGHTA and CDR2 is FQGNSA in the germline V gene. CDR3 nucleotides: TGTGCCAGCAGCTTCGGGCGGGTGAACACTGAAGCTTTCTTT. It is translated as CASSFGRVNTEAFF.

This chain uses TRBV4-1 with TRBJ2-3; 8 nucleotides line up with TRBD2. The CDR3 consists of 20 residues. Germline CDR1 reads MGHRA; CDR2 reads YSYEKL. The V and J ends lost 0 bases and 3 bases, in that order; junction bases with no gene match: 17. As DNA, the CDR3 is TGCGCCAGCAGCCAAGAAGAGTTCCCAGCGGGAGCCGGGGAGACAGATACGCAGTATTTT. This codes for CASSQEEFPAGAGETDTQYF.

This chain uses TRBV5-4 with TRBJ2-7, with D hard to call. The CDR3 spans 13 residues. Germline V CDR1 and CDR2: SGHNT, YYREEE (reference sequence). Trimming took 0 bases from V and 5 from J, leaving 9 bases between them. CDR3 bases: TGTGCCAGCAGCTTGGAACACAAGAACGAGCAGTACTTC. Protein product: CASSLEHKNEQYF.

The chain has TRBV5-1 and TRBJ1-4, with 8 bases that match TRBD1. CDR1 and CDR2 from the germline V gene are SGHRS and YFSETQ. The CDR3 loop spans 14 amino acids. V dropped 4 bases and J dropped 6; count of bases not matched to a gene: 5. The CDR3 region has the DNA TGCGCCAGCAGCCCGGACAGGGCAGATGAAAAACTGTTTTTT. Protein: CASSPDRADEKLFF.

The chain recombines TRBV13 with TRBJ1-1, with TRBD1 as a possible D gene (6 bases). The V and J ends lost 0 bases and 9 bases respectively, with 11 bases between them. Per germline, CDR1 PRHDT and CDR2 FYEKMQ (reference sequence). This CDR3 comprises 13 residues. The CDR3: CASSLGDRTKAFF. CDR3 DNA: TGTGCCAGCAGCTTAGGGGACAGAACAAAAGCTTTCTTT.

The chain joins TRBV30 to TRBJ1-1; TRBD1 agrees at 9 bases. The J segment lost 11 bases and the V segment lost 5 bases, leaving 6 bases of the junction unmatched. Germline CDR1 reads GTSNPN; CDR2 reads SVGIG (reference sequence). The CDR3 spans 11 residues. CDR3 coding DNA: TGTGCCTGGCAATTCGGACAGGGGGCTTTCTTT. Its protein is CAWQFGQGAFF. Based on the CDR3 plus reference TRBV30 and TRBJ1-1, the full variable domain is SQTIHQWPATLVQPVGSPLSLECTVEGTSNPNLYWYRQAAGRGLQLLFYSVGIGQISSEVPQNLSASRPQDRQFILSSKKLLLSDSGFYLCAWQFGQGAFFGQGTRLTVV.

The chain recombines TRBV28 with TRBJ2-1; 8 nucleotides align to TRBD2. Germline V gene sequence: CDR1 MDHEN, CDR2 SYDVKM. The CDR3 has 16 amino acids. The J segment lost 8 bases and the V segment lost 5 bases, leaving 14 bases of the junction unmatched. CDR3: CASSTGTRGIVDEQFF. The CDR3 nucleotides read TGTGCCAGCAGTACCGGGACTAGAGGTATAGTCGATGAGCAGTTCTTC.